A selection of T cell receptor beta chains follows, all from one sample in a study of cytomegalovirus exposure and HLA in healthy donors. Repertoires were generated with immunoSEQ multiplex PCR, while TCRdb's copy carries only in-frame clones and drops some. This table has some 90,000 clones, about 70% appearing once. The sample taken for sequencing was PBMCs. These receptors were taken from a man in his forties in good health and CMV-seronegative. Both conserved end residues are part of each CDR3. The order of the fields is clone size, J gene, D gene, V gene, CDR3 protein, CDR3 DNA. D genes are given only for firm matches. Clone sizes are given selectively: once, few, many, or a class where the clone is expanded.

size: NA
J: TRBJ1-2
D: NA
V: TRBV7-2
CDR3: CASSLSEAQGDYGYTF
DNA: TGTGCCAGCAGCTTATCGGAGGCACAAGGCGACTATGGCTACACCTTC

size: once
J: TRBJ2-1
D: TRBD1
V: TRBV6-1
CDR3: CASSEAIVGSRGSYNEQFF
DNA: TGTGCCAGCAGTGAAGCGATTGTCGGAAGCAGGGGGTCCTACAATGAGCAGTTCTTC

size: NA
J: TRBJ1-1
D: NA
V: TRBV6-5
CDR3: CASSKQGRGEAFF
DNA: TGTGCCAGCAGTAAACAGGGTCGGGGTGAAGCTTTCTTT

size: once
J: TRBJ2-7
D: NA
V: TRBV27
CDR3: CASSLVGTHYEQYF
DNA: TGTGCCAGCAGTTTAGTTGGGACACACTACGAGCAGTACTTC

size: once
J: TRBJ1-1
D: TRBD1
V: TRBV5-6
CDR3: CASSWAGTGGTEAFF
DNA: TGTGCCAGCAGCTGGGCCGGGACAGGGGGCACTGAAGCTTTCTTT

size: NA
J: TRBJ1-5
D: NA
V: TRBV27
CDR3: CASSLSQGNQPQHF
DNA: TGTGCCAGCAGTTTATCGCAGGGCAATCAGCCCCAGCATTTT

size: NA
J: TRBJ2-7
D: NA
V: TRBV9
CDR3: CASSNTQGNSYEQYF
DNA: TGTGCCAGCAGCAATACTCAGGGGAACTCCTACGAGCAGTACTTC

size: NA
J: TRBJ1-1
D: TRBD1
V: TRBV28
CDR3: CASSTGGTEAFF
DNA: TGTGCCAGCAGTACAGGGGGCACTGAAGCTTTCTTT

size: NA
J: TRBJ2-3
D: TRBD1
V: TRBV19
CDR3: CASSADRGTDTQYF
DNA: TGTGCCAGTAGTGCGGACAGGGGGACAGATACGCAGTATTTT

size: NA
J: TRBJ2-7
D: TRBD1
V: TRBV7-7
CDR3: CASSPGTGRSYEQYF
DNA: TGTGCCAGCAGCCCGGGGACAGGGAGATCCTACGAGCAGTACTTC

size: NA
J: TRBJ2-7
D: TRBD1
V: TRBV5-1
CDR3: CASSPLAQGNAYEQYF
DNA: TGCGCCAGCAGCCCCCTCGCACAGGGGAACGCCTACGAGCAGTACTTC

size: NA
J: TRBJ2-1
D: NA
V: TRBV11-2
CDR3: CASRTLGAIEQFF
DNA: TGTGCCAGCAGAACTTTGGGGGCGATTGAGCAGTTCTTC

size: NA
J: TRBJ2-3
D: TRBD1
V: TRBV27
CDR3: CASSTWTGGTDTQYF
DNA: TGTGCCAGCAGTACTTGGACAGGGGGCACAGATACGCAGTATTTT

size: NA
J: TRBJ1-1
D: NA
V: TRBV4-3
CDR3: CASSQDAGGYTEAFF
DNA: TGCGCCAGCAGCCAAGATGCGGGAGGGTATACTGAAGCTTTCTTT

size: NA
J: TRBJ1-5
D: NA
V: TRBV6-1
CDR3: CASSEVENQPQHF
DNA: TGTGCCAGCAGTGAAGTAGAAAATCAGCCCCAGCATTTT

size: NA
J: TRBJ1-1
D: NA
V: TRBV4-1
CDR3: CASSQVRMVNTEAFF
DNA: TGCGCCAGCAGCCAAGTGCGCATGGTGAACACTGAAGCTTTCTTT

size: once
J: TRBJ1-5
D: TRBD1
V: TRBV18
CDR3: CASSRTGQGAGLGQPQHF
DNA: TGTGCCAGCTCACGGACAGGACAGGGGGCCGGCCTCGGTCAGCCCCAGCATTTT

size: NA
J: TRBJ2-2
D: TRBD1
V: TRBV9
CDR3: CASSVETGVLTGELFF
DNA: TGTGCCAGCAGCGTAGAAACAGGGGTACTCACCGGGGAGCTGTTTTTT

size: once
J: TRBJ2-5
D: TRBD1
V: TRBV7-9
CDR3: CSSSLRDRVAETQYF
DNA: TGTTCCAGCAGCTTGAGGGACAGGGTCGCGGAGACCCAGTACTTC

size: NA
J: TRBJ1-2
D: TRBD1
V: TRBV27
CDR3: CASSLGQGVGGYTF
DNA: TGTGCCAGCAGTTTGGGGCAGGGGGTTGGGGGCTACACCTTC

size: NA
J: TRBJ1-2
D: TRBD1
V: TRBV6-5
CDR3: CASSYTTGGYGYTF
DNA: TGTGCCAGCAGTTACACGACAGGGGGCTATGGCTACACCTTC

size: NA
J: TRBJ2-7
D: NA
V: TRBV5-1
CDR3: CASSPQGVEQYF
DNA: TGCGCCAGCAGCCCACAGGGCGTCGAGCAGTACTTC